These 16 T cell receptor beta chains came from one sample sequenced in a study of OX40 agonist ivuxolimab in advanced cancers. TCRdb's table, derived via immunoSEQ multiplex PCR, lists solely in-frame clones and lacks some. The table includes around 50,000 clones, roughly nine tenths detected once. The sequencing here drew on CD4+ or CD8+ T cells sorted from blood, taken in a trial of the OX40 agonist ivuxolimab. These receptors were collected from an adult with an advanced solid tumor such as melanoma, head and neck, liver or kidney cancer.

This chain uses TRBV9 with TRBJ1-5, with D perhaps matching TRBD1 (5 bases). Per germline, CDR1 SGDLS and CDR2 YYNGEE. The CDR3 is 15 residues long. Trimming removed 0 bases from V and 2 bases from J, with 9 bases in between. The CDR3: CASSVGGDGNQPQHF. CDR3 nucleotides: TGTGCCAGCAGCGTAGGGGGGGATGGCAATCAGCCCCAGCATTTT. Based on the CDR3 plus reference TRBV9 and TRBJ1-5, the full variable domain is DSGVTQTPKHLITATGQRVTLRCSPRSGDLSVYWYQQSLDQGLQFLIQYYNGEERAKGNILERFSAQQFPDLHSELNLSSLELGDSALYFCASSVGGDGNQPQHFGDGTRLSIL.

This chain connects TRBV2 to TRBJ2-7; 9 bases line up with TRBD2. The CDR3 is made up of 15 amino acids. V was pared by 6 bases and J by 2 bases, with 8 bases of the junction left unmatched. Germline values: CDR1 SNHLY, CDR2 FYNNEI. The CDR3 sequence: CASSEVGGRAYEQYF. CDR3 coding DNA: TGTGCCAGCAGCGAGGTAGGCGGGAGGGCCTACGAGCAGTACTTC.

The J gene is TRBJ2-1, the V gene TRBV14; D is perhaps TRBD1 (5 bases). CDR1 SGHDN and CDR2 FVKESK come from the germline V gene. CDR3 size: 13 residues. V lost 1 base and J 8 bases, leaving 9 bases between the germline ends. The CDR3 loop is CASSQGRVYEQFF. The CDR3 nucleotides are TGTGCCAGCAGCCAAGGCAGGGTCTATGAGCAGTTCTTC.

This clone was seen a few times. CDR3 loop: CASSPHTGELFF. Written as DNA, the CDR3 is TGTGCCAGCAGCCCGCATACCGGGGAGCTGTTTTTT. The genes are TRBV7-3 and TRBJ2-2; unclear D gene. The CDR3 is 12 amino acids. V was pared by 5 bases and J by 5 bases, with 6 bases between. Germline values: CDR1 SGHTA, CDR2 FQGTGA.

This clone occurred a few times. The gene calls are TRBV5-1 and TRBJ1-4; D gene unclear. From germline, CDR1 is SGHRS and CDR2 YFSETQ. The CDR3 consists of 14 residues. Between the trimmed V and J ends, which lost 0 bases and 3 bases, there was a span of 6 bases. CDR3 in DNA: TGCGCCAGCAGCTTGGTCGGATCTAATGAAAAACTGTTTTTT. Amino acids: CASSLVGSNEKLFF.

The CDR3 loop reads CASSPRDRVHSPLHF. DNA of the CDR3: TGTGCCAGCAGTCCCAGGGACAGGGTACATTCACCCCTCCACTTT. J is TRBJ1-6 and V is TRBV27, with 9 positions matching TRBD1. The CDR3 length is 15 residues. With V trimmed by 5 bases and J by 8 bases, 7 bases remained unmatched. From germline, CDR1 is MNHEY and CDR2 SMNVEV (reference sequence).

The CDR3, as DNA: TGTGCCAGCAGAGGGACAGGGAACACTGAAGCTTTCTTT. Translated, it gives CASRGTGNTEAFF. The chain is built from TRBV27 and TRBJ1-1; TRBD1 matches 8 bases. V was clipped by 6 bases and J by 1 base; unmatched bases: 1. Germline assignment: CDR1 MNHEY and CDR2 SMNVEV (reference sequence). CDR3 size: 13 residues.

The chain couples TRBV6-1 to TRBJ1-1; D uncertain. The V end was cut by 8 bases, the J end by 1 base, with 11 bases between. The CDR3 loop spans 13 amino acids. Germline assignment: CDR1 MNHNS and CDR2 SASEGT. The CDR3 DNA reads TGTGCCAGCGCTAGGACGGGGAACACTGAAGCTTTCTTT. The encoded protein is CASARTGNTEAFF.

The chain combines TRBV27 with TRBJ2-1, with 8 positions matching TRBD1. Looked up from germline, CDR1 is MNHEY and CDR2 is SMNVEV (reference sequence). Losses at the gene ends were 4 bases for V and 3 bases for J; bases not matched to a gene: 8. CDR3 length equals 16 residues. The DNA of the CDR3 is TGTGCCAGCAGTTCCCCGGACAGGGAGTTCTACAATGAGCAGTTCTTC. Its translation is CASSSPDREFYNEQFF.

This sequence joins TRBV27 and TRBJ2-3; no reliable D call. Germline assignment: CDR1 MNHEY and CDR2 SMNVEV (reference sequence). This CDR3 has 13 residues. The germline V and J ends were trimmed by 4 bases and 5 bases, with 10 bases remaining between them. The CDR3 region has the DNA TGTGCCAGCAGTTCGTATGTAGGAGATACGCAGTATTTT. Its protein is CASSSYVGDTQYF.

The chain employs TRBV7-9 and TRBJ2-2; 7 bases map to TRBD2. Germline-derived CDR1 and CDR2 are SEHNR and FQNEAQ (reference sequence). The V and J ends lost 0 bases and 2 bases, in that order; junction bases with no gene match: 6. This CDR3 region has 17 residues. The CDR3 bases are TGTGCCAGCAGCTTAGCGGGGCTAGCGGACAACACCGGGGAGCTGTTTTTT. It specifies CASSLAGLADNTGELFF.

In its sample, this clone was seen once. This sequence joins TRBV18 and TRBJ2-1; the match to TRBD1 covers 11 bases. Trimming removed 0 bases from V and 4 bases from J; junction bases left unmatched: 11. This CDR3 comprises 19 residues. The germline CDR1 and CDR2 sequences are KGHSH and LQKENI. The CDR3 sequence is CASSPPRSGQGGIYNEQFF. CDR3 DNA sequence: TGTGCCAGCTCACCACCGCGGTCGGGACAGGGGGGGATATACAATGAGCAGTTCTTC. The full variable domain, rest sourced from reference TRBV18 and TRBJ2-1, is NAGVMQNPRHLVRRRGQEARLRCSPMKGHSHVYWYRQLPEEGLKFMVYLQKENIIDESGMPKERFSAEFPKEGPSILRIQQVVRGDSAAYFCASSPPRSGQGGIYNEQFFGPGTRLTVL.

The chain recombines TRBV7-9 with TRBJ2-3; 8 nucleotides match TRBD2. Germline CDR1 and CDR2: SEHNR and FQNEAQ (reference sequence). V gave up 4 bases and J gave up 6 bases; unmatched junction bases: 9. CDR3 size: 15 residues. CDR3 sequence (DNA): TGTGCCAGCAGCTCCCTTAGCGGGGCCTTGGATACGCAGTATTTT. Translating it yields CASSSLSGALDTQYF.

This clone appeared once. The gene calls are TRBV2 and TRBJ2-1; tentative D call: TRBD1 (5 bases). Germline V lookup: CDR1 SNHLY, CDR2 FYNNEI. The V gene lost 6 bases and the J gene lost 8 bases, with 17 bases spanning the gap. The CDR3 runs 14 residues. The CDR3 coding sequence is TGTGCCAGCAGAGGGGATGCGAATTGGGATGAGCAGTTCTTC. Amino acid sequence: CASRGDANWDEQFF.

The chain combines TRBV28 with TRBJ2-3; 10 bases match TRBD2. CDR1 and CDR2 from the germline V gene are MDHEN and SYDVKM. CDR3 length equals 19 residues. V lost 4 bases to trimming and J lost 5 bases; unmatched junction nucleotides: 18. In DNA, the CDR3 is TGTGCCAGCAGTTCCCCCCTTCTTAGCGGGAGGATCCAGGGAGATACGCAGTATTTT. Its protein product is CASSSPLLSGRIQGDTQYF.

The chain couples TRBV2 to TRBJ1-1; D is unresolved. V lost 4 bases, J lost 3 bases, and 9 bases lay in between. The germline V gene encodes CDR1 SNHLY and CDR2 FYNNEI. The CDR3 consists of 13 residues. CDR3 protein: CASSVGSHTEAFF. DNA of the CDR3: TGTGCCAGCAGTGTCGGGAGCCACACTGAAGCTTTCTTT.